This TCR beta chain came from a study of cytomegalovirus exposure and HLA in healthy donors. Profiled with immunoSEQ multiplex PCR; TCRdb holds only in-frame clones, not every one. This table holds under 300,000 clones, 75% to 90% found once. Details on this clone: Its specificity is not known. Other DNA variants within this sample encode the same CDR3.

General study findings and limits: First-cohort TCR clusters tended to co-occur in the 95 to 150 validation repertoires, a later analysis found. In vitro testing confirmed a few CMV-associated chains as specific for CMV antigens.

The donors were members of the validation cohort, which comprised 100 to 150 subjects and was separate from the first cohort of 670 or so subjects. The CDR3 extends over 12 amino acids. The germline V gene encodes CDR1 SGHRS and CDR2 YFSETQ. V lost 0 bases, J lost 11 bases, and 11 bases lay in between. The receptor comes from a woman in her twenties or thirties in good health and CMV-seropositive. What was sequenced was PBMCs. This chain joins TRBV5-1 and TRBJ1-1; D is uncertain. The CDR3 nucleotides are TGCGCCAGCAGCTTGGACCGGGGATTGGCTTTCTTT. Protein sequence: CASSLDRGLAFF.